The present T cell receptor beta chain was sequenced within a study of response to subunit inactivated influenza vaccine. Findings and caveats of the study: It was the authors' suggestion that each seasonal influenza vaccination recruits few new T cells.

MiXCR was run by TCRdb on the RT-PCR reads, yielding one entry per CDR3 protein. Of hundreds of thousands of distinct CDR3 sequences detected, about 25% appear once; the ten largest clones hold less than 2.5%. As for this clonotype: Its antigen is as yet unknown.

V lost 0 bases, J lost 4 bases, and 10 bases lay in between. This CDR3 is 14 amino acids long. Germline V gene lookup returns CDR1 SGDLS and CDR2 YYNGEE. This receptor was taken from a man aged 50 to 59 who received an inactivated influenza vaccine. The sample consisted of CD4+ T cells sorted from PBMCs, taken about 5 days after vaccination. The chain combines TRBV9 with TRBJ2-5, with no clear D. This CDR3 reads CASSVGQAGETQYF. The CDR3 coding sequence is TGTGCCAGCAGCGTAGGTCAGGCTGGAGAGACCCAGTACTTC. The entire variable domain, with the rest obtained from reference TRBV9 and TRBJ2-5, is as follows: DSGVTQTPKHLITATGQRVTLRCSPRSGDLSVYWYQQSLDQGLQFLIQYYNGEERAKGNILERFSAQQFPDLHSELNLSSLELGDSALYFCASSVGQAGETQYFGPGTRLLVL.